These T cell receptor beta chains were read from a single sample in a study of T cells in Graves' hyperthyroidism and ophthalmopathy. TCRdb recomputed calls from the multiplex PCR reads with MiXCR, one row per CDR3 protein. The repertoire has 600,000 or so distinct CDR3 sequences, 16% of them found once; the top ten carry less than 4.5%. The sample comprised blood. The origin of the receptors is a young woman with Graves' hyperthyroidism. Each CDR3 is given with its conserved first and last residue. D genes are given only for firm matches. Only part of the rows carry a size: once, few, many, or a class if the clone is expanded.

CDR3 DNA	CDR3 protein	J gene	D gene	clone size	V gene
TGTGCCAGCAGCGTAGGTCCCGGTGGGGACACTGAAGCTTTCTTT	CASSVGPGGDTEAFF	TRBJ1-1	.	.	TRBV9
TGCAGCGTCCATAACTTGGACACCGGGGAGCTGTTTTTT	CSVHNLDTGELFF	TRBJ2-2	.	few	TRBV29-1
TGCAGTGCTTCTTACCTGGGAGATACGCAGTATTTT	CSASYLGDTQYF	TRBJ2-3	.	few	TRBV20-1
TGTGCCAGCAGTTTATGGGGGGGCTCCTCCTCCTACGAGCAGTACTTC	CASSLWGGSSSYEQYF	TRBJ2-7	.	many	TRBV28
TGTGCCAGCAGTTTTCGATGGGTTAGGGGCAATCAGCCCCAGCATTTT	CASSFRWVRGNQPQHF	TRBJ1-5	.	many	TRBV6-2/TRBV6-3
TGCAGCGTTGATCGGGATGAAGCTTTCTTT	CSVDRDEAFF	TRBJ1-1	.	many	TRBV29-1
TGTGCCAGCAGCTTAGAACGTGGAGGTACCCTAGCCAAAAACATTCAGTACTTC	CASSLERGGTLAKNIQYF	TRBJ2-4	.	.	TRBV7-9
TGTGCCAGCAGCCAATTGCGGGCCTCTACACCTTTCTTT	CASSQLRASTPFF	TRBJ1-1	.	.	TRBV3-1
TGTGCCAGCAGCCCCAAACCCGGGACTAGCGGATTCTACGAGCAGTACTTC	CASSPKPGTSGFYEQYF	TRBJ2-7	TRBD2	few	TRBV7-9
TGCAGTGCTGGAGAGGGGGTGGGATCTTCCTATGGCTACACCTTC	CSAGEGVGSSYGYTF	TRBJ1-2	.	.	TRBV20-1
TGTGCCAGTAGTATAGTAGCGCTACCGTTCACCGGGGAGCTGTTTTTT	CASSIVALPFTGELFF	TRBJ2-2	.	.	TRBV19
TGTGCCAGCAGATCCGACAGGACCTATGGCTACACCTTC	CASRSDRTYGYTF	TRBJ1-2	.	many	TRBV28
TGTGCCAGCAGCCTCGAGACCGGGACAGGGAATGAAAAACTGTTTTTT	CASSLETGTGNEKLFF	TRBJ1-4	TRBD1	few	TRBV7-8
TGTGCCGGGAGACAGCCCTCTGGAAACACCATATATTTT	CAGRQPSGNTIYF	TRBJ1-3	.	many	TRBV2
TGTGCCAGCAGTTGGGCAGATACGCAGTATTTT	CASSWADTQYF	TRBJ2-3	.	many	TRBV27
TGTGCCAGCAGCGTAGGACAGAGGGGAAAGGACTATGGCTACACCTTC	CASSVGQRGKDYGYTF	TRBJ1-2	.	few	TRBV9
TGCAGTGCTAGCGACCGACAGGAATTATCCTACGAGCAGTACTTC	CSASDRQELSYEQYF	TRBJ2-7	.	many	TRBV20-1
TGTGCCAGCAGCTTAGGATGGCAAGAGACCCAGTACTTC	CASSLGWQETQYF	TRBJ2-5	.	many	TRBV5-8
TGTGCCAGCAGCTCACGGACAAGTGATATAAGCAATCAGCCCCAGCATTTT	CASSSRTSDISNQPQHF	TRBJ1-5	.	few	TRBV6-2/TRBV6-3
TGTGCCTGGAGTGGACTAGCGGAGAAGGCTAGCACAGATACGCAGTATTTT	CAWSGLAEKASTDTQYF	TRBJ2-3	TRBD2	many	TRBV30
TGTGCCAGCAGCTTAGGACTAGGGCGATACGAGCAGTACTTC	CASSLGLGRYEQYF	TRBJ2-7	TRBD2	few	TRBV5-5
TGTGCCAGCAGCTATGCCGGGACTAGAACCCAACCGCGGTTCTTC	CASSYAGTRTQPRFF	TRBJ2-1	TRBD2	many	TRBV5-6
TGTGCCAGTAGTATGCTCGGGGACAGGAACACTGAAGCTTTCTTT	CASSMLGDRNTEAFF	TRBJ1-1	TRBD1	many	TRBV19
TGCGCCAGCAGCGGTCCCCAACAGGGGGCCTATGGCTACACCTTC	CASSGPQQGAYGYTF	TRBJ1-2	TRBD1	.	TRBV5-1
TGTGCCAGTAGTATCGGGGTGGGGGATGTCTATGAGCAGTTCTTC	CASSIGVGDVYEQFF	TRBJ2-1	.	.	TRBV19
TGTGCCAGCTCACCAGGGCGGGAAAACACCGGGGAGCTGTTTTTT	CASSPGRENTGELFF	TRBJ2-2	.	.	TRBV18
TGTGCCTGGAGGGGAGGACTAGCGGGATCGTCGGAAAACATTCAGTACTTC	CAWRGGLAGSSENIQYF	TRBJ2-4	TRBD2	many	TRBV30
TGTGCCAGCAGCCTCGGACGGATGGGGGTGGCCACTGAAGCTTTCTTT	CASSLGRMGVATEAFF	TRBJ1-1	.	many	TRBV12-3/TRBV12-4
TGTGCCAGCAGTTTCAAAGTTGGGGGAATCCATGGCTACACCTTC	CASSFKVGGIHGYTF	TRBJ1-2	.	.	TRBV28
TGTGCCAGCAGCTTAATAGCAGATCCCCCCGAGCAGTTCTTC	CASSLIADPPEQFF	TRBJ2-1	.	many	TRBV7-2
TGTACCAGCAGGCAGTCCCCATCAAGAATCTCCTACGAGCAGTACTTC	CTSRQSPSRISYEQYF	TRBJ2-7	.	many	TRBV28
TGTGCCAGCAGTTTCCGACAGGGGGCGCTTTTTAATGGCTACACCTTC	CASSFRQGALFNGYTF	TRBJ1-2	TRBD1	many	TRBV27
TGTGCCAGCAGTCGGACAGGTTATAATGAAAAACTGTTTTTT	CASSRTGYNEKLFF	TRBJ1-4	TRBD1	few	TRBV28
TGTGCCAGCAGCAACCCAGGAGGAGGGGATCTTGGGGAGACCCAGTACTTC	CASSNPGGGDLGETQYF	TRBJ2-5	.	many	TRBV7-9
TGTGCCACCAGCAGGTTACAGACCGCCTCCTACGAGCAGTACTTC	CATSRLQTASYEQYF	TRBJ2-7	.	.	TRBV15
TGTGCCAGCACCCCTGACCCGACAGGTGACTGGACTGAAGCTTTCTTT	CASTPDPTGDWTEAFF	TRBJ1-1	.	few	TRBV4-2
TGTGCCAGTACCCTTGGGGGACTAGGGGAGCTGTTTTTT	CASTLGGLGELFF	TRBJ2-2	TRBD2	once	TRBV19
TGTGCCAGCAGCCAAGATGCAGGGGGCGCTGACGAGCAGTACTTC	CASSQDAGGADEQYF	TRBJ2-7	TRBD1	many	TRBV3-1
TGTGCCAGCAGTCGACGGGAGTGGGGAAAAGAGACCCAGTACTTC	CASSRREWGKETQYF	TRBJ2-5	.	many	TRBV2
TGTGCCAGCAGCTATGGCCCAGGGGTGGAAACTGAAGCTTTCTTT	CASSYGPGVETEAFF	TRBJ1-1	.	many	TRBV5-4
TGTGCCAGCAGCCCCAGAACCGCCAATGGCTACACCTTC	CASSPRTANGYTF	TRBJ1-2	.	few	TRBV9
TGTGCCAGCAGCATAACAGGGTGGCAGCCCCAGCATTTT	CASSITGWQPQHF	TRBJ1-5	.	.	TRBV6-1
TGCGCCAGCAGCACCCGGACTAGCGGGGAGACAGATACGCAGTATTTT	CASSTRTSGETDTQYF	TRBJ2-3	TRBD2	.	TRBV4-1
TGTGCCAACAGGATACCTGTCGGCTCTGGGGCCAACGTCCTGACTTTC	CANRIPVGSGANVLTF	TRBJ2-6	.	many	TRBV2
TGTGCCAGCACCAGCCCCAGCCGGGGTCACGAGCAGTACTTC	CASTSPSRGHEQYF	TRBJ2-7	.	many	TRBV28
TGTGCCAGCAGCTTAGGGCGGAGGAGGGGTAATAATGAGCAGTTCTTC	CASSLGRRRGNNEQFF	TRBJ2-1	.	.	TRBV7-8
TGTGCCAGCAGTCCTGACAGGGTTAGCAATCAGCCCCAGCATTTT	CASSPDRVSNQPQHF	TRBJ1-5	TRBD1	many	TRBV28
TGTGCCAGCAGTCCGACCCCACTTTCCGGGACTAGCGGGAAAGAGAGCTCCTACGAGCAGTACTTC	CASSPTPLSGTSGKESSYEQYF	TRBJ2-7	TRBD2	few	TRBV6-1
TGTGCCAGCTTCAATGACGGGGAGCTGTTTTTT	CASFNDGELFF	TRBJ2-2	.	.	TRBV28
TGTGCCAACAGTTTCGAAAGGAGGAACATTCAGTACTTC	CANSFERRNIQYF	TRBJ2-4	.	.	TRBV28
TGTGCCAGCAGTCGGGGGGCAGGGGTGAACACTGAAGCTTTCTTT	CASSRGAGVNTEAFF	TRBJ1-1	.	.	TRBV7-9